The clone carrying this T cell receptor (beta chain) was seen repeatedly, ten times or more. Its matching antigen is unknown. Quantitative 5'-RACE with molecular barcodes was used to make the TCR beta libraries. In TCRdb, the 5' RACE reads were re-called with MiXCR into one record per CDR3 protein. Counted here are approximately 25,000 distinct CDR3 sequences, 17% occurring once; the ten biggest clones make up around 28%. The source of the sample is a study of CD8 T cells in ankylosing spondylitis. Regarding the study as a whole: With a CD8+ phenotype, disease-linked clones were relatively rare in peripheral blood. Earlier studies detected some motif variants in reactive arthritis synovial fluid and blood. A TCR beta motif made of roughly eight highly homologous variants seemed typical of ankylosing spondylitis blood.

The CDR3 runs to 14 residues. Trimming cost V 3 bases and J 4 bases, with 12 bases left between them. Germline V gives CDR1 SEHNR, CDR2 FQNEAQ (reference sequence). V usage is TRBV7-9 and J usage is TRBJ1-1; D possibly corresponds to TRBD1 (5 bases). This clonotype was sampled from a male donor with ankylosing spondylitis or in good health (not recorded which). The sample was blood. The CDR3 region has the DNA TGTGCCAGCAGCTTCGGGGGATTAGGCACTGAAGCTTTCTTT. Residues: CASSFGGLGTEAFF.